Listed here is a single TCR beta chain. The antigen is undetermined. Genomic DNA was employed as the template in profiling TCR beta VDJ and CDR3. TCRdb processed the reads anew with MiXCR; each CDR3 protein has one entry. The table records just over 150,000 distinct CDR3 sequences, around half of them present only once. The data belong to a study of CD8+CD57+ T cells in acquired aplastic anemia. Germline loops: CDR1 ENHRY, CDR2 SYGVKD. CDR3 length: 14 residues. V was trimmed by 5 bases and J by 0 bases, leaving 11 bases between them. For sequencing, patients were chosen who had shown expansion of CD8+CD57+ cells by flow cytometry. Study-wide results and caveats: Patients had twenty-nine CD8+ CDR3 sequences in common with controls (the shared set).

This TCR was recovered from a human donor with aplastic anemia. The chain links TRBV10-3 to TRBJ2-7; D may correspond to TRBD1 or TRBD2 (5 bases each). The specimen sequenced was sorted CD4+, CD8+, or CD8+CD57+ T cells (not recorded which) from PBMCs. The CDR3 bases are TGTGCCATCAGTTCGCCAGGGAGCTCCTACGAGCAGTACTTC. Translation: CAISSPGSSYEQYF.